The 13 T cell receptor beta chains presented below share a single source sample, sequenced in a study of regulatory T cells in long-lasting Graves disease. Time point in this sample: persistent/refractory GD, antithyroid drugs over 5 years with positive TRAb. PBMC-extracted RNA yielded the TCR library. Arm-PCR of CDR3 regions and iRepertoire HTBI primers were used to build TCR beta libraries. A single record per CDR3 protein comes from TCRdb applying MiXCR to the multiplex PCR reads. The sample shows 500,000 to 700,000 distinct CDR3 sequences, around 30% of them seen only once. The starting material was peripheral blood mononuclear cells (PBMCs), obtained when the disease was refractory, from a patient treated with antithyroid drugs. These receptors were taken from a female donor with Graves disease.

Concerning this clonotype itself: A much more abundant neighbour one base away suggests this may be a read error. The DNA of the CDR3 is TGTGCCAGCAGCCCGACAGGGGACCAAGAGACCCAGTACTTC. This sequence encodes CASSPTGDQETQYF. The gene calls are TRBV11-2 and TRBJ2-5, with 8 nucleotides matching TRBD1. The V gene end was trimmed by 5 bases and the J gene end by 0 bases; junction bases not matched to a gene: 2. This CDR3 is built from 14 residues. Germline lookup yields CDR1 SGHAT and CDR2 FQNNGV.

This clonotype showed up just a few times. This chain joins TRBV2 and TRBJ1-5; D is ambiguous. The CDR3 is 15 amino acids. V was trimmed by 2 bases and J by 11 bases, leaving 19 bases between them. The V gene's germline CDR1 is SNHLY and CDR2 FYNNEI. The CDR3, as DNA: TGTGCCAGCAGTGAAACGGCGGAGGGCCGGGGAGCCCAGCATTTT. Protein product: CASSETAEGRGAQHF.

The sample holds many counts of this clonotype. This sequence joins TRBV28 and TRBJ1-2; 7 bases are shared with TRBD1. V shed 6 bases and J 2 bases; nucleotides not matched to a gene: 6. Germline lookup yields CDR1 MDHEN and CDR2 SYDVKM. The CDR3 runs to 14 residues. CDR3: CASRTTGQNYGYTF. The DNA of the CDR3 is TGTGCCAGCAGGACCACGGGACAGAACTATGGCTACACCTTC.

The chain couples TRBV27 to TRBJ2-7; 14 nucleotides agree with TRBD2. This CDR3 spans 15 amino acids. From germline, CDR1 is MNHEY and CDR2 SMNVEV (reference sequence). J gave up 6 bases and V 6 bases, and 7 bases lay outside the gene matches. The CDR3 DNA reads TGTGCCAGCAGGGGGACTAGCGGGAGCTTTGGCGAGCAGTACTTC. This sequence encodes CASRGTSGSFGEQYF.

This chain connects TRBV11-2 to TRBJ2-7; 7 positions agree with TRBD2. Germline V gene lookup returns CDR1 SGHAT and CDR2 FQNNGV. The V and J ends lost 1 base and 4 bases, in that order; junction bases with no gene match: 7. CDR3 length: 15 amino acids. The CDR3 DNA reads as TGTGCCAGCAGCTTAGGCACCGTGGGGGGGTACGAGCAGTACTTC. Protein: CASSLGTVGGYEQYF.

Many counts were recorded for this clonotype. The chain recombines TRBV13 with TRBJ2-7; 7 bases fit TRBD2. J lost 6 bases, V lost 1 base, and 6 bases had no gene match. Germline V CDR1 and CDR2: PRHDT, FYEKMQ (reference sequence). This CDR3 comprises 14 residues. The CDR3 is CASSLDVTSREQYF. The CDR3 DNA sequence: TGTGCCAGCAGCTTAGACGTGACTAGCCGCGAGCAGTACTTC.

The rearrangement uses TRBV7-6 and TRBJ2-7, with D perhaps matching TRBD2 (5 bases). The ends were cut back, 4 bases at V and 1 base at J, with 14 bases in the middle. This CDR3 has 15 residues. The germline V gene encodes CDR1 SGHVS and CDR2 FNYEAQ. The CDR3 nucleotides read TGTGCCAGCAGCTCACTGCGGGCCAAATCCTACGAGCAGTACTTC. Its protein is CASSSLRAKSYEQYF.

This clonotype has a count of ten or more. This sequence joins TRBV28 and TRBJ1-5, with D perhaps TRBD1 (6 bases). The germline V gene encodes CDR1 MDHEN and CDR2 SYDVKM. The CDR3 extends over 17 amino acids. Between the trimmed V and J ends, which lost 4 bases and 7 bases, there was a span of 23 bases. This chain's CDR3 is CASSYRWGGRGKQPQHF. CDR3 DNA: TGTGCCAGCAGTTACCGCTGGGGGGGCAGGGGAAAGCAGCCCCAGCATTTT.

V usage is TRBV19 and J usage is TRBJ1-2; D might be TRBD1 (5 bases). The CDR3 covers 13 residues. The germline gives CDR1 LNHDA, CDR2 SQIVND (reference sequence). Trimming removed 7 bases at V and 8 bases at J, with 17 bases between. The CDR3, as DNA: TGTGCCAGTAATGAGATGGGGGTGAGCGGCTACACCTTC. It encodes CASNEMGVSGYTF. The full variable domain, with the rest looked up from reference TRBV19 and TRBJ1-2, is DGGITQSPKYLFRKEGQNVTLSCEQNLNHDAMYWYRQDPGQGLRLIYYSQIVNDFQKGDIAEGYSVSREKKESFPLTVTSAQKNPTAFYLCASNEMGVSGYTFGSGTRLTVV.

A few counts support this clonotype. The V gene is TRBV7-7, the J gene TRBJ2-5; no reliable D call. In germline, CDR1 is SSHAT, CDR2 FNYEAQ (reference sequence). CDR3 length: 17 residues. Trimming removed 5 bases at V and 2 bases at J, with 21 bases between. The CDR3 region is CASSPSGLRVPQETQYF. CDR3 nucleotide sequence: TGTGCCAGCAGCCCCTCGGGTCTCCGGGTCCCACAAGAGACCCAGTACTTC.

This clonotype was counted ten times or more. The chain has TRBV20-1 and TRBJ2-5, with no clear D. Germline CDR1 is DFQATT and CDR2 is SNEGSKA (reference sequence). V was trimmed by 1 base and J by 6 bases, leaving 15 bases between them. The CDR3 contains 14 residues. The CDR3, as DNA: TGCAGTGCTAGAGCCAGCGAGATGACAAAGACCCAGTACTTC. It encodes CSARASEMTKTQYF.

This rearrangement joins TRBV28 to TRBJ1-2, with D possibly being TRBD1 (5 bases). This CDR3 has 14 amino acids. The germline CDR1 and CDR2 sequences are MDHEN and SYDVKM. V was clipped by 8 bases and J by 4 bases, with 17 bases between them. CDR3 sequence (DNA): TGTGCCAGCTGGGGGGGTCCCCAATCCTATGGCTACACCTTC. It encodes CASWGGPQSYGYTF.

This clonotype occurred many times. The rearrangement uses TRBV12-3 or TRBV12-4 and TRBJ1-4; a possible D gene is TRBD1 (5 bases). Trimming left V 3 bases short and J 8 bases short, with 13 bases between. This CDR3 is built from 14 residues. Here the CDR3 DNA reads TGTGCCAGCAGTTTTGGAGGGGCCTTGGAAAAACTGTTTTTT. This codes for CASSFGGALEKLFF.